This TCR beta chain appears in the sequencing data of a study of blood T cell repertoires in COVID-19. Study at large: The study drew acute and convalescent COVID-19 samples from the United States, Italy and Spain.

This clone is a singleton in its sample. This CDR3 spans 14 amino acids. V lost 4 bases, J lost 4 bases, and 14 bases lay in between. Germline-derived CDR1 and CDR2 are LGHDT and YNNKEL (reference sequence). The protocol was immunoSEQ multiplex PCR, while the TCRdb copy is restricted to in-frame clones and leaves out a portion. The sample has about 200,000 clones; around 84% are singletons. Study members were between roughly 18 and 100 years old and lived in 24 US regions. This sequence joins TRBV3-1 (or the pseudogene TRBV3-2) and TRBJ2-7, with D possibly matching TRBD2 (6 bases). The material sequenced was PBMCs or T cells enriched from blood (not recorded which). The receptor's source is a woman between 35 and 50 years old with acute COVID-19. CDR3 residues: CASSPGVSLYEQYF. The DNA for the CDR3 is TGTGCCAGCAGCCCGGGGGTCAGTTTGTACGAGCAGTACTTC.